Each of the 26 T cell receptor beta chains below was sequenced from the same sample in a study of cytomegalovirus exposure and HLA in healthy donors. Primers included in the PCR were 60 Vbeta and 13 Jbeta primers. TCRdb's table, derived via immunoSEQ multiplex PCR, lists solely in-frame clones and lacks some. The sample has some 180,000 clones; around 76% are singletons. Sequences were obtained from PBMCs. Receptors were obtained from a woman aged 30 to 39 in good health and CMV-seropositive.

The V call is TRBV6-6, the J call TRBJ2-7, with D unclear. This CDR3 is 13 amino acids long. Germline assignment: CDR1 MNHNY and CDR2 SVGAGI (reference sequence). The V end lost 7 bases, the J end lost 4 bases, and 14 bases lay between the germline ends. CDR3: CASTFSSAYEQYF. The CDR3 nucleotides are TGTGCCAGCACATTCTCGTCAGCGTACGAGCAGTACTTC.

This chain connects TRBV6-5 to TRBJ1-4; 7 bases match TRBD1. Germline trimming cut 2 bases from V and 8 bases from J; bases unmatched to any gene: 8. Germline loops: CDR1 MNHEY, CDR2 SVGAGI. The CDR3 is 15 residues long. This chain's CDR3 is CASSYKGQPEEKLFF. In nucleotides, the CDR3 is TGTGCCAGCAGTTACAAGGGACAGCCGGAGGAAAAACTGTTTTTT.

The CDR3 loop reads CASGQGGGPYNEQFF. In DNA form, the CDR3 reads TGTGCCAGCGGCCAGGGAGGGGGACCGTACAATGAGCAGTTCTTC. This chain uses TRBV5-8 with TRBJ2-1, with D possibly matching TRBD2 (7 bases). CDR1 and CDR2 (germline): SGHTS, YDEGEE. The CDR3 has 15 amino acids. Trimming took 7 bases from V and 4 from J, leaving 18 bases between them.

The chain joins TRBV5-1 to TRBJ2-7; 9 bases agree with TRBD1. CDR1 and CDR2 (germline): SGHRS, YFSETQ. The CDR3 covers 15 residues. The trim removed 6 bases at V and 0 bases at J, leaving 7 bases unmatched. The CDR3 region has the DNA TGCGCCAGCACCCTGACAGGGGGGAGCTCCTACGAGCAGTACTTC. Encoded protein: CASTLTGGSSYEQYF.

About this clone: Relative to the germline gene, one junction end is altered; a read error may explain this. The J gene is TRBJ1-6, the V gene TRBV4-3; D perhaps matches TRBD1 (6 bases). Germline CDR1 and CDR2: LGHNA and YSLEER. The CDR3 has 16 amino acids. CDR3 sequence reads: CAGSQVILQGISPLHF. The CDR3 DNA reads TGCGCCGGCAGCCAAGTCATCTTGCAGGGGATCTCACCCCTCCACTTT.

CDR3 protein: CATSKREADTQYF. The DNA for the CDR3 is TGTGCCACCAGCAAGAGGGAGGCAGATACGCAGTATTTT. The rearrangement links TRBV15 to TRBJ2-3; possible D gene TRBD2, 6 bases. Germline V gene data show CDR1 as LNHNV and CDR2 as YYDKDF (reference sequence). The CDR3 spans 13 residues. V shed 4 bases and J shed 4 bases, with 9 bases lying between them.

This chain connects TRBV25-1 to TRBJ2-3; 10 nucleotides line up with TRBD1. Germline CDR1 and CDR2: MGHDK and SYGVNS. Germline trimming cut 3 bases from V and 7 bases from J; bases unmatched to any gene: 7. This CDR3 spans 15 amino acids. The CDR3 DNA reads as TGTGCCAGCAGTGAGAGGGGGGACAGGGGCCATACGCAGTATTTT. Protein: CASSERGDRGHTQYF.

The V call is TRBV6-5, the J call TRBJ1-2; the D is unclear. Germline V CDR1 and CDR2: MNHEY, SVGAGI. This CDR3 has 15 residues. Deletions cut 0 bases from V and 4 bases from J, with 12 bases between. The CDR3: CASSYSYSPPYGYTF. As DNA, the CDR3 is TGTGCCAGCAGTTACTCGTACAGCCCCCCCTATGGCTACACCTTC.

The chain combines TRBV19 with TRBJ1-1, with 7 bases that match TRBD1. Germline values: CDR1 LNHDA, CDR2 SQIVND (reference sequence). This CDR3 has 13 amino acids. Germline trimming cut 8 bases from V and 7 bases from J; bases unmatched to any gene: 10. The CDR3 DNA is TGTGCCAGTGATCCCGGGACAGCTATTGAAGCTTTCTTT. It translates to CASDPGTAIEAFF.

The chain carries TRBV5-4 and TRBJ2-1; D perhaps matches TRBD1 (5 bases). CDR1 and CDR2 (germline): SGHNT, YYREEE (reference sequence). This CDR3 comprises 14 residues. Trimming took 4 bases from V and 5 from J, leaving 13 bases between them. CDR3 sequence reads: CASSKGPADNEQFF. DNA for the CDR3: TGTGCCAGCAGCAAGGGGCCGGCGGACAATGAGCAGTTCTTC.

This clone was recorded only once. V gene TRBV7-2 combines with J gene TRBJ2-4; tentatively, D is TRBD2 (6 bases). V was shortened by 5 bases and J by 9 bases, with 14 bases between the two germline ends. From germline, CDR1 is SGHTA and CDR2 FQGNSA. This CDR3 comprises 13 residues. In DNA form, the CDR3 reads TGTGCCAGCAGCCAGGCGCAGGAGGGCATTCAGTACTTC. Its translation is CASSQAQEGIQYF.

The rearrangement joins TRBV2 to TRBJ2-6; D is possibly TRBD1 (6 bases). This CDR3 contains 13 residues. CDR1 is SNHLY and CDR2 is FYNNEI in the germline V gene. The V end was cut by 3 bases, the J end by 12 bases, with 12 bases between. The CDR3 DNA reads TGTGCCAGCAGTGACGCCGGCAGGGGCGTCCTGACTTTC. Protein product: CASSDAGRGVLTF.

V and J are TRBV6-1 and TRBJ1-2, with 8 bases aligning to TRBD1. Germline loops: CDR1 MNHNS, CDR2 SASEGT. CDR3 length: 14 residues. With 3 bases clipped from V and 7 bases from J, the junction kept 7 bases outside the gene matches. CDR3 sequence (DNA): TGTGCCAGCAGTGAGACAGGGGAGGGACTTGGCTACACCTTC. Protein: CASSETGEGLGYTF.

The chain employs TRBV19 and TRBJ1-1, with a weak D call TRBD1 (5 bases). The germline V gene has CDR1 LNHDA and CDR2 SQIVND (reference sequence). Trimming took 10 bases from V and 4 from J, leaving 22 bases between them. This CDR3 region has 15 residues. CDR3 in amino acids: CATNQPPGHGTEAFF. In nucleotides, the CDR3 is TGTGCCACCAACCAACCGCCCGGACACGGCACTGAAGCTTTCTTT.

This clone showed up just a few times. The chain recombines TRBV2 with TRBJ1-5; 8 nucleotides line up with TRBD1. The ends lost 8 bases at V and 3 bases at J; junction bases unmatched: 6. The CDR3 spans 14 residues. Germline CDR1 SNHLY, CDR2 FYNNEI. The CDR3 coding sequence is TGTGCCAGCGGACGGGACAGGTTCAATCAGCCCCAGCATTTT. Protein product: CASGRDRFNQPQHF.

V and J are TRBV27 and TRBJ2-3, with 11 bases matching TRBD2. This CDR3 has 16 amino acids. Germline V gives CDR1 MNHEY, CDR2 SMNVEV (reference sequence). With 4 bases clipped from V and 5 bases from J, the junction kept 8 bases outside the gene matches. CDR3 loop: CASSSLAGGQGDTQYF. The CDR3 coding sequence is TGTGCCAGCAGTTCCTTAGCGGGGGGGCAGGGAGATACGCAGTATTTT.

The chain employs TRBV9 and TRBJ1-2; 8 bases line up with TRBD1. Germline CDR1 reads SGDLS; CDR2 reads YYNGEE. V dropped 3 bases and J dropped 9; count of bases not matched to a gene: 13. This CDR3 region has 15 residues. For the CDR3, the DNA is TGTGCCAGCAGCGGAAGCATAGACAGGGGTAGACGCTACACCTTC. The encoded protein is CASSGSIDRGRRYTF.

The CDR3 DNA follows: TGCGCCAGCAGCTTGGGGTTCGGAGCTGGAAACACCATATATTTT. This codes for CASSLGFGAGNTIYF. The chain joins TRBV5-1 to TRBJ1-3; D is unclear. Germline assignment: CDR1 SGHRS and CDR2 YFSETQ. V gave up 0 bases and J gave up 2 bases, with 9 bases separating them. The CDR3 is made up of 15 amino acids.

The rearrangement uses TRBV6-1 and TRBJ1-4; 7 bases line up with TRBD1. CDR1 is MNHNS and CDR2 is SASEGT in the germline V gene. Trimming took 3 bases from V and 7 from J; bases not matched to a gene: 2. CDR3 length equals 13 residues. The CDR3 here is CASSDRDSEKLFF. CDR3 sequence (DNA): TGTGCCAGCAGTGACCGGGACAGTGAAAAACTGTTTTTT.

There are a few counts of this clone. This chain uses TRBV4-3 with TRBJ1-5; D unresolved. Germline V gene lookup returns CDR1 LGHNA and CDR2 YSLEER. The CDR3 is made up of 14 amino acids. V gave up 4 bases and J gave up 4 bases, with 11 bases separating them. Written as DNA, the CDR3 is TGCGCCAGCAGCCGCGGACGGGAAAATCAGCCCCAGCATTTT. This sequence encodes CASSRGRENQPQHF.

This chain links TRBV9 with TRBJ2-7; TRBD1 aligns across 7 bases. The V gene end was trimmed by 4 bases and the J gene end by 6 bases; junction bases not matched to a gene: 10. The CDR3 has 14 amino acids. Germline lookup yields CDR1 SGDLS and CDR2 YYNGEE. The CDR3 DNA reads as TGTGCCAGCAGCACCACAGGGGCCGGAGGCGAGCAGTACTTC. Translation gives CASSTTGAGGEQYF.

This sequence joins TRBV6-4 and TRBJ2-2; the D gene is possibly TRBD1 (5 bases). The CDR3 extends over 14 amino acids. From germline, CDR1 is MRHNA and CDR2 SNTAGT. V gave up 9 bases and J gave up 0 bases, with 11 bases separating them. The CDR3 sequence is CASRGIANTGELFF. The CDR3 region has the DNA TGTGCCAGTAGGGGAATCGCGAACACCGGGGAGCTGTTTTTT.

This clone showed up just a few times. The rearrangement uses TRBV28 and TRBJ1-6; the D gene is possibly TRBD1 (5 bases). The CDR3 is 16 amino acids. V gave up 2 bases and J gave up 5 bases, with 13 bases separating them. The V gene's germline CDR1 is MDHEN and CDR2 SYDVKM. CDR3 in DNA: TGTGCCAGCAGTTTAAGCGCGGGGCCTGATAATTCACCCCTCCACTTT. As protein: CASSLSAGPDNSPLHF.

This clone was detected only a few times. V and J are TRBV7-2 and TRBJ2-5; TRBD2 agrees at 7 bases. The germline V gene encodes CDR1 SGHTA and CDR2 FQGNSA. The CDR3 has 15 residues. The V gene end was trimmed by 1 base and the J gene end by 4 bases; junction bases not matched to a gene: 6. The CDR3 DNA reads as TGTGCCAGCAGCTTAGGGGCAGGGAGGGGAGAGACCCAGTACTTC. It translates to CASSLGAGRGETQYF. The entire variable domain, with the rest obtained from reference TRBV7-2 and TRBJ2-5, is as follows: GAGVSQSPSNKVTEKGKDVELRCDPISGHTALYWYRQSLGQGLEFLIYFQGNSAPDKSGLPSDRFSAERTGGSVSTLTIQRTQQEDSAVYLCASSLGAGRGETQYFGPGTRLLVL.

The chain is built from TRBV4-1 and TRBJ1-1, with D possibly TRBD1 on 6 matching bases. The germline V and J ends were trimmed by 1 base and 4 bases, with 13 bases remaining between them. The germline V gene has CDR1 MGHRA and CDR2 YSYEKL. CDR3 length: 15 residues. The CDR3 is CASSQGGLGATEAFF. In nucleotides, the CDR3 is TGCGCCAGCAGCCAAGGGGGCCTGGGGGCCACTGAAGCTTTCTTT.

Regarding this clone: Other DNA sequences in this sample translate to the same CDR3. The CDR3 protein is CASSISGQETQYF. For the CDR3, the DNA is TGTGCCAGTAGTATATCAGGGCAAGAGACCCAGTACTTC. The chain employs TRBV19 and TRBJ2-5, with a possible D match to TRBD1 (5 bases). With 2 bases removed from V and 2 bases from J, the gap between germline ends came to 6 bases. Germline CDR1 is LNHDA and CDR2 is SQIVND (reference sequence). The length of the CDR3 is 13 residues.